The present entry profiles one T cell receptor (beta chain) with its context. Its specificity is not known. The data originate from a study of graft-versus-host responses after intestinal transplantation. Study-level information: Among the recipients, all got anti-thymocyte globulin induction and then tacrolimus and steroids for around 3 years.

Sequencing used immunoSEQ multiplex PCR; TCRdb keeps in-frame clones, though not all of them. The sample records roughly 100,000 clones, more than 85% being singletons. Study outcomes and limitations: Recipient bone marrow held GvH clones, some seen earlier in ileum or blood. Early declines in HvG clones that occurred post-transplant were associated with peak circulating GvH clone levels.

Unmatched junction bases numbered 12, after V lost 4 bases and J lost 7 bases. Germline CDR1 SGHRS, CDR2 YFSETQ. The CDR3 runs to 15 residues. The chain is built from TRBV5-1 and TRBJ2-7; 9 bases agree with TRBD1. The sample in question was unstimulated CD8+ T cells sorted from spleen or lymph node cells, obtained before intestinal transplant. The sequence was collected from a human donor who received an intestinal transplant. The CDR3 region is CASSEDRDRAREQYF. The DNA for the CDR3 is TGCGCCAGCAGCGAGGACCGGGACAGGGCGAGGGAGCAGTACTTC.